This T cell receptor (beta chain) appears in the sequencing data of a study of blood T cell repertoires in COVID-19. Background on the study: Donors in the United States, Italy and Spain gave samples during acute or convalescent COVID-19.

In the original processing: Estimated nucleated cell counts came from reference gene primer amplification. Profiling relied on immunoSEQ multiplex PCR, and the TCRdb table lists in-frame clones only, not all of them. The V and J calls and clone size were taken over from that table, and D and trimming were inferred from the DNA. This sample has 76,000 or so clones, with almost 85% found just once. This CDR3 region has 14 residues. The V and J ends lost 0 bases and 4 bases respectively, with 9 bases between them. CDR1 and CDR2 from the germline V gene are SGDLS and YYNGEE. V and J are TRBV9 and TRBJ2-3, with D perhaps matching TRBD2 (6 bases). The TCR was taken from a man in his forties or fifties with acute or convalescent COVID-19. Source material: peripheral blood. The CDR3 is CASSVEGGSDTQYF. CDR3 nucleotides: TGTGCCAGCAGCGTAGAGGGAGGATCAGATACGCAGTATTTT.